The rows below give T cell receptor beta chains drawn from one sample of a study of T cells in Graves' hyperthyroidism and ophthalmopathy. Each CDR3 protein gets one entry after TCRdb re-called the multiplex PCR reads with MiXCR. Altogether 500,000 to 800,000 distinct CDR3 sequences are present, 45% being singletons, with the ten largest covering less than 9.5%. Sequences were obtained from peripheral blood or thyroid tissue (not recorded which). Receptor source: an adult man with Graves' disease, either hyperthyroidism or ophthalmopathy (not recorded which). Both conserved end residues are part of each CDR3. The order of the fields is D gene, clone size, J gene, V gene, CDR3 DNA, CDR3 protein. D genes are given only for firm matches. Not every row has a clone size; where given, it reads once, few, many or a size class.

TRBD1,-,TRBJ2-5,TRBV29-1,TGCAGCGTTGTCCGGACAGGGGGCGAGACCCAGTACTTC,CSVVRTGGETQYF
TRBD1,-,TRBJ2-7,TRBV7-8,TGTGCCAGCAGCCCCAGGACAGGGCCCTACGAGCAGTACTTC,CASSPRTGPYEQYF
-,-,TRBJ2-2,TRBV24-1,TGTGCCAGCAGTTTAGCGGTGGGAACGACGAACACCGGGGAGCTGTTTTTT,CASSLAVGTTNTGELFF
TRBD1,few,TRBJ1-4,TRBV12-3/TRBV12-4,TGTGCCAGCAGCCCGGACAGGTGGTTTGAAAAACTGTTTTTT,CASSPDRWFEKLFF
-,few,TRBJ1-3,TRBV12-3/TRBV12-4,TGTGCCAGCAGTTTATCTGGGTGGTCTGGAAACACCATATATTTT,CASSLSGWSGNTIYF
-,-,TRBJ2-7,TRBV5-1,TGCGCCAGCAGACCTACAGTGACCTCCTACGAGCAGTACTTC,CASRPTVTSYEQYF
TRBD1,-,TRBJ1-2,TRBV6-6,TGTGCCAGCAGTTACTCCACGGACAGGGTGTTCGGCTACACCTTC,CASSYSTDRVFGYTF
TRBD1,-,TRBJ1-6,TRBV19,TGTGCCAGTAGTGCGCTAGGGACAGGGATCGATTCACCCCTCCACTTT,CASSALGTGIDSPLHF
-,-,TRBJ1-5,TRBV6-5,TGTGCCAGCAGTGCAGGGAGGCAGCCCCAGCATTTT,CASSAGRQPQHF
-,many,TRBJ1-1,TRBV7-9,TGTGCCAGCAGCTTTAAACAGGGTAACACTGAAGCTTTCTTT,CASSFKQGNTEAFF
-,-,TRBJ2-5,TRBV24-1,TGTGCCACAGGGATTAACCAAGAGACCCAGTACTTC,CATGINQETQYF
-,many,TRBJ2-7,TRBV7-9,TGTGCCAGCAGCTTAGACCTGCTTGAGCAGTACTTC,CASSLDLLEQYF
-,-,TRBJ1-5,TRBV6-6,TGTGCCAGCAGGTCCGCCAGTTATAGCAATCAGCCCCAGCATTTT,CASRSASYSNQPQHF
TRBD1,-,TRBJ1-2,TRBV7-2,TGTGCCAGCAGCCCGGGGGGACAGGGGGCTAACTATGGCTACACCTTC,CASSPGGQGANYGYTF
-,many,TRBJ1-1,TRBV29-1,TGCAGCGTAAACAGGGTCACTGAAGCTTTCTTT,CSVNRVTEAFF
TRBD1,-,TRBJ2-5,TRBV15,TGTGCCACCAGCAGCGTAGACAGGGCCCAAGAGACCCAGTACTTC,CATSSVDRAQETQYF